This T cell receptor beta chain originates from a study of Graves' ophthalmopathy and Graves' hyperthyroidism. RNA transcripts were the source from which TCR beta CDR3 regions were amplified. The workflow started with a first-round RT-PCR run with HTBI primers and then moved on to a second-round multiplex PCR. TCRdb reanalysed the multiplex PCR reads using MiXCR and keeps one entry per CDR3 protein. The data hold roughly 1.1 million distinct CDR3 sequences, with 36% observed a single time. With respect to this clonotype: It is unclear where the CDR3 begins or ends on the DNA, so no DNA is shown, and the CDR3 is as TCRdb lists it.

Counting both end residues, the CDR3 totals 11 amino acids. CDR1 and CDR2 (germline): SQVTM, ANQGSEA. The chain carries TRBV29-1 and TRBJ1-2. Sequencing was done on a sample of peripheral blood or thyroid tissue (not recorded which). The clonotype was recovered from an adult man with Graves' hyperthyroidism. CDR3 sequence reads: CGGQVGSGNTF.